This TCR beta chain came from a study of T cells in women clearing cervical HPV infection. Findings and limits, study-wide: TRBV6-7 abundance was lower in cases than controls (around 0.1% versus 0.15%). CIN3+ cases had significantly higher TCR richness than controls; evenness did not differ.

All donors had a single incident cervical HPV16 infection, not prevalent. MY09/MY11 PCR detected cervical HPV DNA; dot-blot assigned genotypes. As concerns this clone: Its antigen is unidentified. Read coverage stops 3 residues before the CDR3 terminus; the germline J gene supplies the remainder.

Germline CDR1 reads SGHTA; CDR2 reads FQGNSA. This CDR3 region has 15 residues. V shed 4 bases and J 5 bases; nucleotides not matched to a gene: 5. The data were produced by immunoSEQ multiplex PCR, yet TCRdb's version contains in-frame clones alone and is incomplete. Its table records tens of thousands of clones. The sequenced sample was blood buffy coat. This TCR was sampled from a woman aged 18-70 years with a cervical HPV16 infection that either progressed to CIN3+ or cleared (not recorded which). V gene TRBV7-2 combines with J gene TRBJ2-4; TRBD1 aligns across 10 bases. The sequenced CDR3 bases are TGTGCCAGCAGCTACAGGACAGGGGGGGAAAACATT. Its translation is CASSYRTGGENI. Given in full, the CDR3 is CASSYRTGGENIQYF.